This T cell receptor (beta chain) was observed in a study of technical replicates of blood from a few donors. Repertoires were generated with immunoSEQ multiplex PCR, while TCRdb's copy carries only in-frame clones and drops some. This sample has some 30,000 clones, with about 92% found just once. Germline V lookup: CDR1 SGHDT, CDR2 YYEEEE. This CDR3 comprises 12 residues. Between the trimmed V and J ends, which lost 3 bases and 9 bases, there was a span of 13 bases. Only one count was recorded for this clone. Sequenced: PBMCs. The chain carries TRBV5-6 and TRBJ2-7, with D tentatively TRBD1 (5 bases). The receptor comes from a human donor in good health. Some clones in this sample may be carry-over from other donors' samples. As DNA, the CDR3 is TGTGCCAGCAGCTCTGCCGTGGGGCGGCAGTACTTC. It codes for CASSSAVGRQYF.